Each of the 19 T cell receptor beta chains below was sequenced from the same sample in a study of STAT3 mutations in large granular lymphocyte leukemia. For these TCRs, the target antigens are not known. Study-level results: In T-cell large granular lymphocyte leukemia, about half of patients showed multiple immunodominant subclonotypes.

This table comes from immunoSEQ multiplex PCR, and its TCRdb copy is limited to in-frame clones, with some not included. The sample contains over 550 clones, approximately 29% of which appear only once. Sequenced sample: peripheral blood mononuclear cells. The receptors originated from a male patient in his fifties with T-cell large granular lymphocyte leukemia. Some clones in this sample may be carry-over from other donors' samples.

The chain employs TRBV25-1 and TRBJ1-5; 7 bases line up with TRBD1. The CDR3 runs to 13 residues. The germline CDR1 and CDR2 sequences are MGHDK and SYGVNS. Unmatched junction bases numbered 3, after V lost 6 bases and J lost 4 bases. The CDR3 DNA reads as TGTGCCAGCAGCGCAGGGGGGAATCAGCCCCAGCATTTT. Protein sequence: CASSAGGNQPQHF. The full variable domain, in which reference TRBV25-1 and TRBJ1-5 provide the parts outside the CDR3, is EADIYQTPRYLVIGTGKKITLECSQTMGHDKMYWYQQDPGMELHLIHYSYGVNSTEKGDLSSESTVSRIRTEHFPLTLESARPSHTSQYLCASSAGGNQPQHFGDGTRLSIL.

This clone was seen once. This chain links TRBV9 with TRBJ2-5; D gene uncertain. The CDR3 spans 11 residues. V lost 4 bases to trimming and J lost 1 base, with 2 bases between them. CDR1 SGDLS and CDR2 YYNGEE come from the germline V gene. CDR3 residues: CASSSQETQYF. Here the CDR3 DNA reads TGTGCCAGCAGCTCCCAAGAGACCCAGTACTTC. The whole variable domain, remainder taken from reference TRBV9 and TRBJ2-5, is DSGVTQTPKHLITATGQRVTLRCSPRSGDLSVYWYQQSLDQGLQFLIQYYNGEERAKGNILERFSAQQFPDLHSELNLSSLELGDSALYFCASSSQETQYFGPGTRLLVL.

This clone was seen a few times. The J gene is TRBJ2-1, the V gene TRBV2, with TRBD2 identical over 7 bases. Looked up from germline, CDR1 is SNHLY and CDR2 is FYNNEI. The V gene end was trimmed by 6 bases and the J gene end by 5 bases; junction bases not matched to a gene: 13. The CDR3 runs to 16 residues. The CDR3 region is CASRAERSGTNNEQFF. In DNA, the CDR3 is TGTGCCAGCAGAGCCGAAAGGAGCGGGACTAACAATGAGCAGTTCTTC.

This clone is classed as large. The chain employs TRBV19 and TRBJ2-7; the D gene is possibly TRBD1 (7 bases). Germline V lookup: CDR1 LNHDA, CDR2 SQIVND (reference sequence). Trimming shortened V by 4 bases and J by 3 bases, and 16 bases separated the two germline ends. The CDR3 sequence is 15 residues long. The DNA of the CDR3 is TGTGCCAGTAGTAGCGGGACAGCCAAATACTACGAGCAGTACTTC. Its translation: CASSSGTAKYYEQYF.

For the CDR3, the DNA is TGTGCCAGCAGCCGGGACTTAGCCTCCTACGAGCAGTACTTC. Its protein product is CASSRDLASYEQYF. J is TRBJ2-7 and V is TRBV7-6, with a possible D match to TRBD2 (6 bases). This CDR3 has 14 residues. The germline gives CDR1 SGHVS, CDR2 FNYEAQ. V was shortened by 5 bases and J by 0 bases, with 11 bases between the two germline ends.

This clone is large (0.1 to 1%) within its sample. J is TRBJ1-1 and V is TRBV5-5; no firm D call. Per germline, CDR1 SGHKS and CDR2 YYEKEE (reference sequence). The CDR3 totals 13 residues. Trimming removed 0 bases at V and 1 base at J, with 4 bases between. The CDR3 coding sequence is TGTGCCAGCAGCTTGGAAGGGAACACTGAAGCTTTCTTT. It encodes CASSLEGNTEAFF.

V gene TRBV7-9 combines with J gene TRBJ1-4; D unresolved. Germline lookup yields CDR1 SEHNR and CDR2 FQNEAQ (reference sequence). Trimming took 5 bases from V and 0 from J, leaving 10 bases between them. The CDR3 totals 15 residues. The CDR3 DNA follows: TGTGCCAGCAGCCCGACGGTAACAACTAATGAAAAACTGTTTTTT. Protein sequence: CASSPTVTTNEKLFF.

The chain links TRBV30 to TRBJ2-5; D is unresolved. Trimming stripped 0 bases from V and 4 bases from J, with 6 bases between. The length of the CDR3 is 12 residues. Germline V CDR1 and CDR2: GTSNPN, SVGIG (reference sequence). CDR3 protein: CAWSVQRETQYF. CDR3 bases: TGTGCCTGGAGTGTACAGAGAGAGACCCAGTACTTC.

This clone was seen just once. This rearrangement joins TRBV18 to TRBJ2-3; D not resolved. The CDR3 contains 13 residues. CDR1 and CDR2 from the germline V gene are KGHSH and LQKENI. V was cut by 3 bases and J by 6 bases, with 10 bases left in between. The CDR3 DNA reads TGTGCCAGCTCACCTCCCCTTATGGATACGCAGTATTTT. As protein: CASSPPLMDTQYF.

This clone turned up a few times. The DNA of the CDR3 is TGTGCCACCAGCGACTCGACAGGGGAAGGTCAGCCCCAGCATTTT. Its protein product is CATSDSTGEGQPQHF. The rearrangement links TRBV15 to TRBJ1-5; TRBD1 aligns across 8 bases. CDR1 is LNHNV, CDR2 YYDKDF, per germline (reference sequence). This CDR3 has 15 residues. With 5 bases clipped from V and 6 bases from J, the junction kept 9 bases outside the gene matches.

A few counts support this clone. This chain uses TRBV19 with TRBJ2-7; 7 positions match TRBD1. Germline lookup yields CDR1 LNHDA and CDR2 SQIVND (reference sequence). This CDR3 has 14 residues. V shed 4 bases, J shed 3 bases, and the junction held 6 bases outside the gene matches. CDR3 sequence reads: CASSKNRGDYEQYF. DNA for the CDR3: TGTGCCAGTAGTAAGAACAGGGGTGACTACGAGCAGTACTTC.

This clone was observed a few times. The V call is TRBV29-1, the J call TRBJ2-3, with 11 bases matching TRBD2. Germline V gene sequence: CDR1 SQVTM, CDR2 ANQGSEA. The length of the CDR3 is 14 residues. With V trimmed by 6 bases and J by 1 base, 3 bases remained unmatched. The CDR3 DNA is TGCAGCGTCGCGGGACTAGCGGGCACAGATACGCAGTATTTT. Its translation: CSVAGLAGTDTQYF.

The gene calls are TRBV5-1 and TRBJ2-5, with TRBD2 identical over 13 bases. The CDR3 has 15 residues. With 4 bases clipped from V and 9 bases from J, the junction kept 9 bases outside the gene matches. CDR1 SGHRS and CDR2 YFSETQ come from the germline V gene. The CDR3 here is CASSPDPGLAGSQYF. The CDR3 bases are TGCGCCAGCAGCCCGGATCCGGGACTAGCGGGATCCCAGTACTTC.

The gene calls are TRBV20-1 and TRBJ2-5; D gene unclear. This CDR3 contains 11 residues. V was cut by 8 bases and J by 5 bases, with 12 bases left in between. The germline gives CDR1 DFQATT, CDR2 SNEGSKA (reference sequence). The CDR3 coding sequence is TGCAGTCTCCGACGCTTGGAGACCCAGTACTTC. This encodes CSLRRLETQYF.

This clone was seen only a few times. V and J are TRBV2 and TRBJ2-7, with 9 bases matching TRBD2. V lost 11 bases, J lost 5 bases, and 7 bases stayed unmatched. The germline V gene has CDR1 SNHLY and CDR2 FYNNEI. This CDR3 is 12 amino acids long. The CDR3 bases are TGTGCCGGTAGCGGGAGAAGCCACGAGCAGTACTTC. Residues: CAGSGRSHEQYF.

The chain has TRBV6-6 and TRBJ2-3, with 10 bases that match TRBD1. Per germline, CDR1 MNHNY and CDR2 SVGAGI (reference sequence). J lost 3 bases, V lost 9 bases, and 6 bases had no gene match. This CDR3 has 14 residues. The CDR3 region has the DNA TGTGCCAGTCATCTGGGACAGGGGACAGATACGCAGTATTTT. Its translation: CASHLGQGTDTQYF.

Within the sample, this clone is medium-sized. This rearrangement joins TRBV18 to TRBJ2-1; maybe TRBD1 (6 bases). V was pared by 0 bases and J by 7 bases, with 10 bases between. CDR1 is KGHSH, CDR2 LQKENI, per germline. The CDR3 runs 14 residues. In DNA form, the CDR3 reads TGTGCCAGCTCACCACCCGAGGGGGTGAATGAGCAGTTCTTC. Its translation: CASSPPEGVNEQFF. Complete variable domain (other parts from reference TRBV18 and TRBJ2-1): NAGVMQNPRHLVRRRGQEARLRCSPMKGHSHVYWYRQLPEEGLKFMVYLQKENIIDESGMPKERFSAEFPKEGPSILRIQQVVRGDSAAYFCASSPPEGVNEQFFGPGTRLTVL.

In this sample, this clone turned up a few times. The CDR3 region is CASSEFTGSTEAFF. DNA of the CDR3: TGTGCCAGCAGCGAATTTACAGGCTCCACTGAAGCTTTCTTT. The chain couples TRBV5-4 to TRBJ1-1; tentative D call: TRBD1 (5 bases). The CDR3 covers 14 residues. Trimming took off 4 bases at V and 4 bases at J, with 14 bases between the two ends. From germline, CDR1 is SGHNT and CDR2 YYREEE (reference sequence).

This clone has only a few counts. This sequence joins TRBV29-1 and TRBJ1-3; D is unresolved. The CDR3 is made up of 13 amino acids. V shed 4 bases and J shed 0 bases, with 7 bases lying between them. Germline values: CDR1 SQVTM, CDR2 ANQGSEA. This CDR3 reads CSVVPLSGNTIYF. The CDR3 nucleotides read TGCAGCGTTGTCCCACTCTCTGGAAACACCATATATTTT. Together with reference TRBV29-1 and TRBJ1-3, the CDR3 gives the full variable domain: SAVISQKPSRDICQRGTSLTIQCQVDSQVTMMFWYRQQPGQSLTLIATANQGSEATYESGFVIDKFPISRPNLTFSTLTVSNMSPEDSSIYLCSVVPLSGNTIYFGEGSWLTVV.